This T cell receptor (beta chain) was profiled in a study of T-cell reconstitution after alpha-beta-depleted transplantation in children (dated by TCRdb to 2016 to 2017). Turning to the overall study: The study quantitatively tracked T-cell immune reconstitution after TCRalphabeta/CD19-depleted allogeneic hematopoietic cell transplantation in children using TCR repertoire profiling.

Notes on this clonotype: No cognate antigen has been identified for it. No per-base quality is available; no much larger clone lies one base away.

The paper's findings and limits, for the study overall: The apparently early recovery of alphabetaT-cell counts about two months after transplant reportedly depended on only several hundred rapidly expanded clones that came from non-depleted graft cells. In some patients, the high TCRbeta diversity seen at day 60 was put down to recipient T cells and intrathymic progenitors that had survived conditioning. Over the following months the frequencies of hyperexpanded clones went down, and after one year T-cell counts and TCRbeta diversity were mostly credited to newly produced T cells.

The receptor library was made with PCR. The sample was run on an Illumina HiSeq 2500. To normalize quantification of the TCRbeta repertoire, the TCR libraries were built with molecular barcoding that relied on unique molecular identifiers. The public sequencing data were trimmed at Q25 with fastp and processed into clonotypes with MiXCR by TCRdb, which kept only in-frame beta chains. Each entry is one CDR3 protein sequence, shown with its most common DNA and genes. The sample table lists more than 500,000 distinct CDR3 sequences, more than 9.5% of them with a count of one. The ten largest clones represent 12% to 15% of the sample. The CDR3 numbers 15 residues from cysteine through phenylalanine. Of the read, only the CDR3 DNA is kept; its 45 bases are in frame from base 1. Looking up the germline V gene yields CDR1 SGHTA and CDR2 FQGNSA. V and J are truncated by 1 base and 2 bases respectively, leaving an intervening sequence of 12 bases.

What the treatment or condition label conveys for this sample: allogeneic hematopoietic cell transplantation with graft depleted of TCRalphabeta T cells and CD19 B cells. The transplant recipients were children given TCRalphabeta/CD19-depleted allogeneic hematopoietic cell grafts. The receptor was isolated from a female patient aged 2-9 years who had a stem cell transplant for aplastic anemia, so the T cells may come from the graft donor. The rearranged segments are TRBV7-2 and TRBJ2-7, with the D gene call left open. The source material was PBMCs, mostly from graft donor cells, sampled 180 days after TCRalphabeta/CD19-depleted stem cell transplant. The bases are TGTGCCAGCAGCTTAGGGAAGAAGTTCACCTACGAGCAGTACTTC. This codes for CASSLGKKFTYEQYF.